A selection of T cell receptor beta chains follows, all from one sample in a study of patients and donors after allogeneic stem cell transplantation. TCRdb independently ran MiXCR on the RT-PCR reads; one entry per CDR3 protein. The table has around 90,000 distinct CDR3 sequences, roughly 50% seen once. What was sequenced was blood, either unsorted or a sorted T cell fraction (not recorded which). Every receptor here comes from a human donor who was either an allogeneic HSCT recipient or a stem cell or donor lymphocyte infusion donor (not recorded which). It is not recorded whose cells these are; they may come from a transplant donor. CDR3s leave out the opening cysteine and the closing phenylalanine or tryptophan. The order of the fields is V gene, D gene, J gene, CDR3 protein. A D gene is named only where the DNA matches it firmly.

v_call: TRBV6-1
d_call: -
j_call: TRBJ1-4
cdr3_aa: ASQIREGRTGEKLF

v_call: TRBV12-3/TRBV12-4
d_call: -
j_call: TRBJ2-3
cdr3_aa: ASSQSTDTQY

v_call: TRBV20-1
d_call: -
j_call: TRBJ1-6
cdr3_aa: SARGHLNSPLH

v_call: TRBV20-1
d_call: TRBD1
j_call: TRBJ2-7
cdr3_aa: SASTPGTGELGQY

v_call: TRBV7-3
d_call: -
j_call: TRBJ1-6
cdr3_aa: ASSKGRVGPLH

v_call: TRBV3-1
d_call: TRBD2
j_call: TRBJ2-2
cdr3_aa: ASSQGLAGSNTGELF

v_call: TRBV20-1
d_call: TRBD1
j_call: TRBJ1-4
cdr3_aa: SAGGQGIWSEKLF

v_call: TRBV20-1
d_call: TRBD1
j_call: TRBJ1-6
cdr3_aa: SARTGGLALNNSPLH

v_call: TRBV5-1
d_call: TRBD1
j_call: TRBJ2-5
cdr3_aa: ASSWGTGLIETQY

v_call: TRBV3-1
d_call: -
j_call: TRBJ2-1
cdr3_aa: ASSWQGSRSEQF

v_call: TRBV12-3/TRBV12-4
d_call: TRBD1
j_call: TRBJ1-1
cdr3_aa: ASSFLMGGTEAF

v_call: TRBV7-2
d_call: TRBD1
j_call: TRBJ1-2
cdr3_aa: ASSQEYRGYGYT

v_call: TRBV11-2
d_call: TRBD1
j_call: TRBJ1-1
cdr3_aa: ASSYEQGRAF

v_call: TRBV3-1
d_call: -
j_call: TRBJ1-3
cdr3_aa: ASSQEVTGNTIY

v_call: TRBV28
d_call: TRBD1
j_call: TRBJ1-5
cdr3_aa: ASSLLGTDFQPQH

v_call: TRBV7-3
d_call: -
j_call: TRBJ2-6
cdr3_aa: ASSSKARLSGANVLT

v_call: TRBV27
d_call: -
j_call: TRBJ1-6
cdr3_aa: ASSLAGNNSPLH

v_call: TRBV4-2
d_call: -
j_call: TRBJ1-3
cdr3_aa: ASSQGTSGDTIY

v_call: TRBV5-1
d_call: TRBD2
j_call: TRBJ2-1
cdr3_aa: ASSLGSGISSYNEQF

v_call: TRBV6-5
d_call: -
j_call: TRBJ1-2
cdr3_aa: ASRSTGRDT

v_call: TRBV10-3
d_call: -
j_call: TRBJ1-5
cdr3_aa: AISAGQGNQPQH

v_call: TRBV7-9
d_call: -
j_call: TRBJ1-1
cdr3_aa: ASTHSTRFTEAF

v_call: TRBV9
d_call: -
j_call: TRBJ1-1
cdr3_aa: ASSASVYSTEAF

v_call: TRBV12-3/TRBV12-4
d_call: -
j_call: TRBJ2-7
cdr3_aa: ASRTGTDSYEQY

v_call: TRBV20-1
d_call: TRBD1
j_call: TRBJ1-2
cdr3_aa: SADGQGKMDGYT

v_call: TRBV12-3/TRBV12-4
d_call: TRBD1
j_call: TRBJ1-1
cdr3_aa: ASSPRQGYVNTEAF

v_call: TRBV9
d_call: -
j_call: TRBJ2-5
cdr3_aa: ASSGRKGRQETQY

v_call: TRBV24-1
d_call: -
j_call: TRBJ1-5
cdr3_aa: ATSGDYSNQPQH

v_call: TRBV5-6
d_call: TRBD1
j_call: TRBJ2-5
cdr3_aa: ASGLSRTGQETQY

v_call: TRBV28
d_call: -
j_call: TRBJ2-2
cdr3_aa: ARIGGLLTGELF

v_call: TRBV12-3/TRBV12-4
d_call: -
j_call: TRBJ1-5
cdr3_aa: ASRSRSSNQPQH

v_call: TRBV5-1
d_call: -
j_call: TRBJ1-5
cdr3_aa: ASSSHGGDNQPQH

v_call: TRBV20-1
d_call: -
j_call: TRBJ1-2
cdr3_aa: SAFQGYYGYT

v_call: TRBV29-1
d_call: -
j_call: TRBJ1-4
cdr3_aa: SVRRDIDEKLF

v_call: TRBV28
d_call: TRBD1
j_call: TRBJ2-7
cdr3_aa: ASAPVVRTGFSYEQY

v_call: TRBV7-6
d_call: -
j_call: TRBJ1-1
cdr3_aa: ASSLPGPNTEAF

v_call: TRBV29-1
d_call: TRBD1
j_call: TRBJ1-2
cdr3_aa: SVVYLGQGNYGYT

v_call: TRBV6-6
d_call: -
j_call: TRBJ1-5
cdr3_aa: ASSPMGGNQPQH

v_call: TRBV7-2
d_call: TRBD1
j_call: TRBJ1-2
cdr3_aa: ASSPRTGINYGYT

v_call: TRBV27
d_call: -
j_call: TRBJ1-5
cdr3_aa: ASSSETNQPQH

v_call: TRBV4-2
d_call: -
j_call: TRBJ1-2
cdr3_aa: ASSPSQGSYGYT

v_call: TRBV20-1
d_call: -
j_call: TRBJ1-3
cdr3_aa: SARQGPASIY

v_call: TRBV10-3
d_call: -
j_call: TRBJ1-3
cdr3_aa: AISESRGQSGNTIY

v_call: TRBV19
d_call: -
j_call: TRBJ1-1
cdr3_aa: ASSIDPGHFVGTEAF

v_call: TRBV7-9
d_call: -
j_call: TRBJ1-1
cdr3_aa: ASGSTGTEAF

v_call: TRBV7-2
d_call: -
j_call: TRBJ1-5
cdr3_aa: ASSFFGGGNQPQH

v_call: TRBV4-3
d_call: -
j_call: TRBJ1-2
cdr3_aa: ASSQVYGDNYGYT

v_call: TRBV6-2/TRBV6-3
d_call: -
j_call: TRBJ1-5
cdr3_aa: ASSFGGDNQPQH

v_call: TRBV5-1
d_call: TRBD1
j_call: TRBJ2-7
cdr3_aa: ASSLEEPRGPNEQY